The 22 T cell receptor beta chains presented below share a single source sample, sequenced in a study of T cell changes during pregnancy in multiple sclerosis. Data came from immunoSEQ multiplex PCR; TCRdb stores just in-frame clones and leaves some out. The sample lists around 29,000 clones, about 84% occurring once. The sequencing used CD8+ T cells from peripheral blood mononuclear cells, collected after pregnancy. These receptors all stem from a female donor with multiple sclerosis, enrolled in a pregnancy study.

The chain links TRBV15 to TRBJ2-7, with 7 bases identical to TRBD1. The CDR3 has 16 amino acids. Germline lookup yields CDR1 LNHNV and CDR2 YYDKDF (reference sequence). V gave up 1 base and J gave up 2 bases; unmatched junction bases: 8. Written as DNA, the CDR3 is TGTGCCACCAGCAGAGTCGGACAGGACCTTGCCTACGAGCAGTACTTC. It translates to CATSRVGQDLAYEQYF.

The V gene is TRBV30, the J gene TRBJ2-3, with TRBD1 as a possible D gene (5 bases). With 0 bases removed from V and 7 bases from J, the gap between germline ends came to 11 bases. The length of the CDR3 is 13 residues. Germline CDR1 reads GTSNPN; CDR2 reads SVGIG (reference sequence). The CDR3 coding sequence is TGTGCCTGGAGTGTAAAGGGGCCCAATACGCAGTATTTT. Protein product: CAWSVKGPNTQYF.

The chain carries TRBV14 and TRBJ1-2; perhaps TRBD1 as D (5 bases). CDR3 size: 16 residues. Trimming took off 1 base at V and 6 bases at J, with 18 bases between the two ends. Per the germline V gene, CDR1 is SGHDN and CDR2 is FVKESK. The CDR3 nucleotides are TGTGCCAGCAGCCAAGTATGGACCGGGACTCCTAATGGCTACACCTTC. Residues: CASSQVWTGTPNGYTF.

DNA of the CDR3: TGTGCCAGCAGCACCAGACAGGGGAAGGGCTCCTACGAGCAGTACTTC. Its protein is CASSTRQGKGSYEQYF. The V gene is TRBV7-9, the J gene TRBJ2-7; 8 bases map to TRBD1. Germline V gene data show CDR1 as SEHNR and CDR2 as FQNEAQ (reference sequence). The V segment lost 5 bases and the J segment 0 bases; nucleotides outside the gene matches: 9. The CDR3 is 16 amino acids.

This sequence joins TRBV30 and TRBJ2-5; the match to TRBD1 covers 9 bases. Germline CDR1 GTSNPN, CDR2 SVGIG (reference sequence). After removal of 2 bases from V and 5 bases from J, the junction contained 3 bases not matched to a gene. CDR3 size: 13 residues. The CDR3 protein is CAWSTDRGETQYF. In DNA, the CDR3 is TGTGCCTGGAGTACGGACAGGGGTGAGACCCAGTACTTC.

This chain uses TRBV5-1 with TRBJ2-7, with D perhaps TRBD1 (5 bases). V lost 0 bases to trimming and J lost 3 bases, with 7 bases between them. Germline CDR1 reads SGHRS; CDR2 reads YFSETQ. The length of the CDR3 is 13 residues. CDR3 region: CASSLGQSYEQYF. In nucleotides, the CDR3 is TGCGCCAGCAGCTTGGGACAGAGCTACGAGCAGTACTTC.

V is TRBV30 and J is TRBJ1-5; D not resolved. V gave up 0 bases and J gave up 5 bases, with 5 bases separating them. This CDR3 contains 12 residues. Germline assignment: CDR1 GTSNPN and CDR2 SVGIG (reference sequence). This CDR3 is CAWSVPYQPQHF. The CDR3 DNA reads as TGTGCCTGGAGTGTCCCCTATCAGCCCCAGCATTTT.

The chain is built from TRBV2 and TRBJ2-5, with 7 bases identical to TRBD2. V lost 5 bases to trimming and J lost 2 bases; unmatched junction nucleotides: 5. Germline loops: CDR1 SNHLY, CDR2 FYNNEI. This CDR3 has 14 residues. The CDR3 DNA reads TGTGCCAGCAGTCCCGGGGGGACGCAAGAGACCCAGTACTTC. It encodes CASSPGGTQETQYF.

The V and J genes are TRBV6-5 and TRBJ2-7, with 11 bases fitting TRBD1. Germline-derived CDR1 and CDR2 are MNHEY and SVGAGI. Trimming took 6 bases from V and 5 from J; bases not matched to a gene: 6. The CDR3 contains 14 residues. The CDR3 region is CASRPGTGGHEQYF. DNA of the CDR3: TGTGCCAGCAGACCCGGGACAGGGGGGCACGAGCAGTACTTC.

This clone showed up just once. V gene TRBV7-9 combines with J gene TRBJ1-1; no firm D call. The CDR3 runs to 11 residues. Germline assignment: CDR1 SEHNR and CDR2 FQNEAQ (reference sequence). Trimming removed 1 base from V and 7 bases from J, with 4 bases in between. CDR3 loop: CASSLDSEAFF. In DNA, the CDR3 is TGTGCCAGCAGCTTAGACAGTGAAGCTTTCTTT.

This clone was recorded once. The chain employs TRBV4-1 and TRBJ2-3, with 9 positions matching TRBD2. Germline lookup yields CDR1 MGHRA and CDR2 YSYEKL. The CDR3 sequence is 16 residues long. J lost 5 bases, V lost 0 bases, and 6 bases had no gene match. DNA for the CDR3: TGCGCCAGCAGCCAAGATTGGCGGGGGGGCCGAGATACGCAGTATTTT. Translated, it gives CASSQDWRGGRDTQYF.

In this sample, this clone turned up once. J is TRBJ1-1 and V is TRBV6-1; D unresolved. Germline loops: CDR1 MNHNS, CDR2 SASEGT. V lost 2 bases and J lost 1, with 5 bases in between. The length of the CDR3 is 13 residues. The chain's CDR3 is CASSETENTEAFF. The CDR3 DNA reads TGTGCCAGCAGTGAAACAGAGAACACTGAAGCTTTCTTT.

The chain is built from TRBV13 and TRBJ2-7; 8 positions agree with TRBD1. CDR1 is PRHDT and CDR2 is FYEKMQ in the germline V gene (reference sequence). CDR3 length: 15 amino acids. V gave up 0 bases and J gave up 5 bases; unmatched junction bases: 6. The DNA for the CDR3 is TGTGCCAGCAGCTTAGGGTCACAGGGGGTCGACGAGCAGTACTTC. Protein sequence: CASSLGSQGVDEQYF.

The V gene is TRBV6-5, the J gene TRBJ2-3; TRBD1 might be the D (5 bases). The V end was cut by 5 bases, the J end by 2 bases, with 14 bases between. This CDR3 contains 15 residues. Germline V gene sequence: CDR1 MNHEY, CDR2 SVGAGI. CDR3 sequence reads: CASSPGHEPTDTQYF. In DNA, the CDR3 is TGTGCCAGCAGTCCCGGACACGAGCCCACAGATACGCAGTATTTT.

The rearrangement joins TRBV6-5 to TRBJ2-1, with 11 positions matching TRBD2. The CDR3 runs 15 residues. V shed 6 bases and J 5 bases; nucleotides not matched to a gene: 6. CDR1 MNHEY and CDR2 SVGAGI come from the germline V gene. CDR3 residues: CASRILAGGHNEQFF. CDR3 DNA sequence: TGTGCCAGCAGAATTCTAGCGGGGGGACACAATGAGCAGTTCTTC.

The sample holds one count of this clone. The V call is TRBV19, the J call TRBJ2-4; 9 bases match TRBD1. The CDR3 is made up of 12 amino acids. Trimming cost V 5 bases and J 10 bases; bases outside gene matches: 3. CDR1 LNHDA and CDR2 SQIVND come from the germline V gene (reference sequence). CDR3 sequence reads: CASSPDRGIQYF. The CDR3 DNA sequence: TGTGCCAGTAGTCCGGACAGGGGAATTCAGTACTTC.

As DNA, the CDR3 is TGCGCCAGCGCACCGACAGGGGAGGTTCAGCCCCAGCATTTT. This codes for CASAPTGEVQPQHF. V usage is TRBV4-3 and J usage is TRBJ1-5, with 8 bases fitting TRBD1. V lost 8 bases and J lost 6; bases outside the gene matches: 9. The germline gives CDR1 LGHNA, CDR2 YSLEER. This CDR3 spans 14 amino acids.

The V call is TRBV28, the J call TRBJ1-5, with D possibly matching TRBD1 (5 bases). Germline assignment: CDR1 MDHEN and CDR2 SYDVKM. CDR3 length: 14 residues. Trimming took off 7 bases at V and 0 bases at J, with 10 bases between the two ends. CDR3 sequence: CASKDIFSNQPQHF. For the CDR3, the DNA is TGTGCCAGCAAGGACATCTTTAGCAATCAGCCCCAGCATTTT.

The V call is TRBV28, the J call TRBJ1-5, with 8 positions matching TRBD1. V shed 3 bases and J 4 bases; nucleotides not matched to a gene: 5. Germline-derived CDR1 and CDR2 are MDHEN and SYDVKM. This CDR3 is built from 15 residues. CDR3 loop: CASSLGTGVNQPQHF. CDR3 bases: TGTGCCAGCAGTTTGGGGACAGGCGTTAATCAGCCCCAGCATTTT.

V gene TRBV11-2 combines with J gene TRBJ2-2, with D possibly matching TRBD1 (7 bases). Trimming took off 2 bases at V and 1 base at J, with 11 bases between the two ends. Germline CDR1 and CDR2: SGHAT and FQNNGV. CDR3 size: 16 residues. CDR3 sequence (DNA): TGTGCCAGCAGCTTACCCCAGGGGGGGAACACCGGGGAGCTGTTTTTT. Amino acids: CASSLPQGGNTGELFF.

The V call is TRBV5-5, the J call TRBJ1-1; D gene uncertain. Trimming removed 0 bases from V and 0 bases from J, with 9 bases in between. The CDR3 length is 15 residues. Germline V gene lookup returns CDR1 SGHKS and CDR2 YYEKEE (reference sequence). Written as DNA, the CDR3 is TGTGCCAGCAGCTTGGATTGGGCCATGAACACTGAAGCTTTCTTT. Translated: CASSLDWAMNTEAFF.

With regard to this clone: A read error may produce the germline difference seen at one junction end. This sequence joins TRBV10-3 and TRBJ1-5; no firm D call. Germline CDR1 is ENHRY and CDR2 is SYGVKD. This CDR3 has 12 residues. CDR3 residues: CAISDQAADRFF. The CDR3 DNA reads as TGTGCCATCAGTGATCAGGCCGCCGACCGGTTTTTT.